One TCR beta chain is described in this entry. Its antigen remains undetermined. Per-base quality was not reported, and no clone a single base away is much larger than it. TCRbeta CDR3 regions were amplified from genomic DNA using the immunoSEQ Assay, a bias-controlled multiplex PCR. Per the authors' processing: Nucleated cell counts per sample were estimated from amplification of reference gene primers within the assay. To quantify the absolute abundance of each unique TCRbeta CDR3 rearrangement, sequence reads were collapsed and filtered. For each sample, productive Simpson clonality was calculated by taking the square root of Simpson's diversity index across productive rearrangements. This is the immuneACCESS table as TCRdb keeps it, with only in-frame sequences that have V and J called. A part of the clones is gone; compared with another copy, unresolved V genes explain less than half, and the rest is unexplained. Clone size and the V and J calls come from that table; the DNA yielded D and trimming. Counted in this sample were just over 350,000 clones; roughly 87% of them appeared once. Clones ranked in the top ten supply about 3% of the sample.

Participants in the prospective study were enrolled through a virtual design, were aged about 18 to 90 years, and lived in approximately 25 United States geographic areas. To assign participants to cohorts, the prospective study relied on clinical history that participants themselves reported in a screening survey and a study questionnaire. ImmuneRACE Cohort 3 recovered participants were defined by two consecutive negative NP/OP PCR tests, healthcare professional clearance, or symptom resolution. Mobile phlebotomists in the prospective study collected whole blood, serum and a nasopharyngeal or oropharyngeal swab from every participant. Over a roughly 2-month period, participants in the prospective study had the option of providing additional blood draws and questionnaires. Before DNA extraction, prospective study blood samples were shipped either frozen or at room temperature. This specimen comes from a study of blood T cell repertoires in COVID-19 (dated by TCRdb to 2020 to 2022). Notes on the research overall: The collaborator samples originated in the United States, Italy and Spain and spanned the acute and convalescent phases of COVID-19. The material from the prospective study consisted of cDNA or gDNA derived from T cells, B-cell-depleted T cells, or PBMCs. The dataset comprised deeply sampled blood TCRbeta repertoires from subjects exposed to, actively infected with, or recovered from COVID-19. A freely available public database, intended as a resource for researchers studying the immune response to SARS-CoV-2, is where the repertoires were released. The samples were drawn from two sources: the first 160 participants of the ongoing ImmuneRACE study, and 1,000 to 1,500 subjects contributed by 6 global collaborators. A de-identified subject ID, COVID-19 status, age in years and sex were almost always included in the sample metadata. Where available, HLA class I and class II types were obtained from metadata supplied by the sample provider rather than from assay-based typing. General findings and caveats noted by the study authors: How much clinical and demographic metadata was included differed by source and by participant, and the metadata was provided uncurated.

The CDR3 covers 12 residues, taking in both the cysteine and the phenylalanine. CDR3 DNA only is kept here, 36 bases in frame from base 1. For CDR1 and CDR2, the germline V gene lists SGHRS and YFSETQ. V loses 2 bases at its end and J loses 7 bases; junction bases beyond the gene matches: 2. The sequencing sample was made of PBMCs or T cells enriched from blood (not recorded which). The sequence is built from TRBV5-1 and TRBJ1-2; 7 middle bases align to TRBD1. The sequence was obtained from a woman aged 25 to 39 who had recovered from COVID-19. CDR3 region: CASSLQGSGYTF. The DNA sequence reads TGCGCCAGCAGCTTACAGGGGAGTGGCTACACCTTC.